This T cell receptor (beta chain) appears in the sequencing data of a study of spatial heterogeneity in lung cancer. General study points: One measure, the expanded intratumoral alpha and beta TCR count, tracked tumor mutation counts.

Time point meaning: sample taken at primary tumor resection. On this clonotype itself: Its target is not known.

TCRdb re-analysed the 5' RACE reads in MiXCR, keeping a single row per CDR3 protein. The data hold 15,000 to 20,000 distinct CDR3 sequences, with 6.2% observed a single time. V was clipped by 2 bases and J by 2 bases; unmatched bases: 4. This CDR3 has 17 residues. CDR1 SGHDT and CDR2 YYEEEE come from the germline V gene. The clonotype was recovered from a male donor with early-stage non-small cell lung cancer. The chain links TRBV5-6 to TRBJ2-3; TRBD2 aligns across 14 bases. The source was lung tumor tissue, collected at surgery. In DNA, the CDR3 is TGTGCCAGCAGCTTCCCGGGACTAGCGGGGGTCACAGATACGCAGTATTTT. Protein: CASSFPGLAGVTDTQYF. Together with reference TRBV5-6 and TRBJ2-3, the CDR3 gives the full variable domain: DAGVTQSPTHLIKTRGQQVTLRCSPKSGHDTVSWYQQALGQGPQFIFQYYEEEERQRGNFPDRFSGHQFPNYSSELNVNALLLGDSALYLCASSFPGLAGVTDTQYFGPGTRLTVL.